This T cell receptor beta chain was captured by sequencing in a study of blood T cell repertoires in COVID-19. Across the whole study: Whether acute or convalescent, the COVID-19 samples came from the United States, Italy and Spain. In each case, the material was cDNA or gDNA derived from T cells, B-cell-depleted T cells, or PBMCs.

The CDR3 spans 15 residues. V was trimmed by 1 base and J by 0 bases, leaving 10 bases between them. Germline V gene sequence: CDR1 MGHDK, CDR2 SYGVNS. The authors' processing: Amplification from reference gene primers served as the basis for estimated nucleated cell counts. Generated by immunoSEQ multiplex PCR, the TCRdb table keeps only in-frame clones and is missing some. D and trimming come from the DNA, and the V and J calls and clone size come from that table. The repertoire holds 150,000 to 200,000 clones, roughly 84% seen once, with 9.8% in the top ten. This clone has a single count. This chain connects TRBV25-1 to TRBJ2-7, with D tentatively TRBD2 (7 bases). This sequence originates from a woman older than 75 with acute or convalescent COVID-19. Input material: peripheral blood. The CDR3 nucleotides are TGTGCCAGCAGTGAATGGGGGGGCTACTCCTACGAGCAGTACTTC. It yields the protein CASSEWGGYSYEQYF.